Here is one TCR beta chain with its context. What it binds is not known. The CDR3 length is 12 residues. V lost 3 bases, J lost 5 bases, and 5 bases lay in between. A single record per CDR3 protein comes from TCRdb applying MiXCR to the 5' RACE reads. The sample consists of 150,000 to 200,000 distinct CDR3 sequences, about 18% of them appearing once. This sample stems from a study of CD8 T cells in ankylosing spondylitis. Study results and limitations: Among TCR beta sequences, a motif of roughly 8 highly homologous variants appeared characteristic of ankylosing spondylitis blood. The clones that were linked to disease were reported to be significantly enriched in matched synovial fluid samples from ankylosing spondylitis patients.

The source material was blood, either unsorted or a sorted T cell fraction (not recorded which). The source of this sequence is a male donor between 5 and 35 years old with ankylosing spondylitis or in good health (not recorded which). The V and J genes are TRBV12-3 or TRBV12-4 and TRBJ2-1; D is unclear. DNA of the CDR3: TGTGCCAGCAGTTTTAAGAACAATGAGCAGTTCTTC. Amino acid sequence: CASSFKNNEQFF.